This TCR beta chain appears in the sequencing data of a study of CD8 T cells in ankylosing spondylitis. General study points: Disease-linked clones proved CD8+ and comparatively uncommon in peripheral blood. There were earlier reports of some motif variants in reactive arthritis synovial fluid and blood. In ankylosing spondylitis patients, matched synovial fluid reportedly showed significant enrichment of disease-linked clones.

This clonotype has only a few counts. Antigen unknown. Quantitative 5'-RACE was performed with molecular barcodes, and it yielded the TCR beta libraries. TCRdb ran MiXCR on the 5' RACE reads and lists one entry per CDR3 protein. The sample lists 150,000 to 200,000 distinct CDR3 sequences, about 16% seen once, with roughly 8% in the top ten. The source of this sequence is a male donor with ankylosing spondylitis or in good health (not recorded which). The sequenced sample was blood, either unsorted or a sorted T cell fraction (not recorded which).

CDR3 bases: TGCAGTGTTGGGGACGGGCAAGAGACCCAGTACTTC. Amino acids: CSVGDGQETQYF. The rearrangement links TRBV20-1 to TRBJ2-5; D is tentatively TRBD1 or TRBD2 (5 bases each). V gave up 7 bases and J gave up 2 bases, with 11 bases separating them. Per the germline V gene, CDR1 is DFQATT and CDR2 is SNEGSKA (reference sequence). This CDR3 has 12 residues.